Below, 10 T cell receptor beta chains from the same sample are listed, as sequenced in a study of T cells in narcolepsy. The assay was immunoSEQ multiplex PCR, and TCRdb's table has in-frame clones only and misses some. The table includes tens of thousands of clones, 55% to 65% detected once. The sequencing sample was made of memory (CD45RA-) CD4+ T cells from blood. These receptors came from a human donor in good health.

V usage is TRBV7-8 and J usage is TRBJ2-1; tentatively, D is TRBD1 (6 bases). In germline, CDR1 is SGHVS, CDR2 FQNEAQ. CDR3 length equals 14 residues. V gave up 1 base and J gave up 6 bases, with 10 bases separating them. DNA of the CDR3: TGTGCCAGCAGCTTAGGGCAGGGGAGCAATGAGCAGTTCTTC. Translating it yields CASSLGQGSNEQFF.

This clone was recorded a few times. The chain employs TRBV7-2 and TRBJ2-5, with D perhaps matching TRBD2 (6 bases). Trimming left V 3 bases short and J 4 bases short, with 12 bases between. The CDR3 covers 14 residues. CDR1 is SGHTA and CDR2 is FQGNSA in the germline V gene. The CDR3 DNA follows: TGTGCCAGCAGCTTCCAGGCCGGGGGAGAGACCCAGTACTTC. This gives the protein CASSFQAGGETQYF.

The rearrangement uses TRBV5-4 and TRBJ2-3; no firm D call. Trimming shortened V by 0 bases and J by 2 bases, and 4 bases separated the two germline ends. CDR3 size: 13 residues. CDR1 is SGHNT, CDR2 YYREEE, per germline (reference sequence). The CDR3 region has the DNA TGTGCCAGCAGCTTGGGACTCACAGATACGCAGTATTTT. Protein: CASSLGLTDTQYF. Variable domain in full (rest from reference TRBV5-4 and TRBJ2-3): ETGVTQSPTHLIKTRGQQVTLRCSSQSGHNTVSWYQQALGQGPQFIFQYYREEENGRGNFPPRFSGLQFPNYSSELNVNALELDDSALYLCASSLGLTDTQYFGPGTRLTVL.

CDR3 DNA sequence: TGTGCCAGCGGACTAGCGGGAACCTACGAGCAGTACTTC. Translated, it gives CASGLAGTYEQYF. The J gene is TRBJ2-7, the V gene TRBV28, with TRBD2 identical over 12 bases. This CDR3 region has 13 residues. Germline V gene sequence: CDR1 MDHEN, CDR2 SYDVKM. V shed 8 bases, J shed 2 bases, and the junction held 1 base outside the gene matches.

This clone was observed a few times. The V and J genes are TRBV5-1 and TRBJ2-7, with D uncertain. The CDR3 loop spans 14 amino acids. Trimming pared 0 bases from V and 3 bases from J, leaving 10 bases between. Germline V gene data show CDR1 as SGHRS and CDR2 as YFSETQ. In DNA, the CDR3 is TGCGCCAGCAGCTTGGTAATGGGAAACTACGAGCAGTACTTC. Amino acids: CASSLVMGNYEQYF. Supplemented by reference TRBV5-1 and TRBJ2-7, the full variable domain reads KAGVTQTPRYLIKTRGQQVTLSCSPISGHRSVSWYQQTPGQGLQFLFEYFSETQRNKGNFPGRFSGRQFSNSRSEMNVSTLELGDSALYLCASSLVMGNYEQYFGPGTRLTVT.

This clone has a single count. In the same sample, other DNA sequences code for this CDR3. The CDR3 DNA reads as TGCGCCAGCAGCCAAGGCGCGGGGAACACTGAAGCTTTCTTT. This sequence encodes CASSQGAGNTEAFF. The rearrangement uses TRBV4-3 and TRBJ1-1, with D hard to call. This CDR3 is built from 14 residues. The V gene's germline CDR1 is LGHNA and CDR2 YSLEER. The V end lost 1 base, the J end lost 1 base, and 7 bases lay between the germline ends.

This chain connects TRBV19 to TRBJ2-1, with D possibly called TRBD1 or TRBD2 (6 bases each). CDR1 is LNHDA and CDR2 is SQIVND in the germline V gene (reference sequence). Trimming took off 5 bases at V and 0 bases at J, with 17 bases between the two ends. The CDR3 sequence is 17 residues long. CDR3 nucleotides: TGTGCCAGTAGTGTGGGGGCGCTAGCGCGCTCCTACAATGAGCAGTTCTTC. This encodes CASSVGALARSYNEQFF.

The chain combines TRBV7-2 with TRBJ1-3; no reliable D call. The CDR3 is 16 amino acids. V lost 4 bases to trimming and J lost 4 bases, with 17 bases between them. Germline-derived CDR1 and CDR2 are SGHTA and FQGNSA. CDR3 residues: CASSSQELTKGNTIYF. DNA of the CDR3: TGTGCCAGCAGCTCGCAGGAACTGACCAAGGGAAACACCATATATTTT.

This chain uses TRBV7-8 with TRBJ1-1; TRBD1 matches 9 bases. CDR3 length: 15 amino acids. With 5 bases clipped from V and 0 bases from J, the junction kept 4 bases outside the gene matches. CDR1 and CDR2 from the germline V gene are SGHVS and FQNEAQ. The CDR3 is CASSPQGAVNTEAFF. CDR3 DNA: TGTGCCAGCAGCCCACAGGGGGCTGTGAACACTGAAGCTTTCTTT.

For this clone: This CDR3 is also generated by other DNA sequences in the sample. This chain uses TRBV9 with TRBJ2-2, with a tentative D call TRBD1 (6 bases). Trimming took 3 bases from V and 3 from J, leaving 9 bases between them. CDR3 length: 14 amino acids. Germline CDR1 reads SGDLS; CDR2 reads YYNGEE. Here the CDR3 reads CASSGGRDTGELFF. CDR3 DNA sequence: TGTGCCAGCAGCGGGGGGCGCGACACCGGGGAGCTGTTTTTT.